The 3 T cell receptor beta chains below come from one sample, sequenced in a study of blood T cell repertoires in COVID-19. The table came from immunoSEQ multiplex PCR; TCRdb's copy has only in-frame clones and leaves some out. The table has roughly 89,000 clones, roughly 80% seen once. Sequencing was done on a sample of peripheral blood. Receptor source: an elderly woman with acute or convalescent COVID-19.

The chain is built from TRBV5-1 and TRBJ1-6, with D perhaps matching TRBD1 (5 bases). The length of the CDR3 is 16 residues. Looked up from germline, CDR1 is SGHRS and CDR2 is YFSETQ. V gave up 4 bases and J gave up 6 bases, with 17 bases separating them. The CDR3 loop reads CASSQSPGLINSPLHF. CDR3 coding DNA: TGCGCCAGCAGCCAGTCGCCGGGACTGATTAATTCACCCCTCCACTTT. Using reference TRBV5-1 and TRBJ1-6 for the parts outside the CDR3, the full variable domain is KAGVTQTPRYLIKTRGQQVTLSCSPISGHRSVSWYQQTPGQGLQFLFEYFSETQRNKGNFPGRFSGRQFSNSRSEMNVSTLELGDSALYLCASSQSPGLINSPLHFGNGTRLTVT.

The V and J genes are TRBV18 and TRBJ2-5, with D unclear. This CDR3 contains 15 residues. The germline gives CDR1 KGHSH, CDR2 LQKENI. V gave up 3 bases and J gave up 1 base, with 12 bases separating them. The CDR3 DNA sequence: TGTGCCAGCTCACCGCGTTACAGTTCCCAAGAGACCCAGTACTTC. Translating gives CASSPRYSSQETQYF. Based on the CDR3 plus reference TRBV18 and TRBJ2-5, the full variable domain is NAGVMQNPRHLVRRRGQEARLRCSPMKGHSHVYWYRQLPEEGLKFMVYLQKENIIDESGMPKERFSAEFPKEGPSILRIQQVVRGDSAAYFCASSPRYSSQETQYFGPGTRLLVL.

This clone was recorded a few times. The CDR3 nucleotides are TGTGCCAGTAATCGGGGGACTGAAGCTTTCTTT. Translated, it gives CASNRGTEAFF. V usage is TRBV19 and J usage is TRBJ1-1, with D possibly being TRBD1 (5 bases). Germline V CDR1 and CDR2: LNHDA, SQIVND (reference sequence). Trimming pared 7 bases from V and 5 bases from J, leaving 8 bases between. This CDR3 is built from 11 residues.